Listed below are T cell receptor beta chains from one sample, sequenced in a study of T cells in localized non-small cell lung cancer. Data came from immunoSEQ multiplex PCR; TCRdb stores just in-frame clones and leaves some out. The sample consists of 15,000 to 20,000 clones, approximately 82% of them appearing once. The source was peripheral blood, collected before any cancer treatment. These receptors originate from a male donor aged 60 or over with stage III lung adenocarcinoma. Both conserved end residues are part of each CDR3. Each record gives: J gene, clone size, V gene, D gene, CDR3 DNA, CDR3 protein. The D gene is left open where the match is weak. Clone size appears in some rows only: once, few, many, or a class for an expanded clone.

>TRBJ1-4|.|TRBV6-6|.
TGTGCCAGCACCCGAGACGCAGGCCGTAATGAAAAACTGTTTTTT
CASTRDAGRNEKLFF
>TRBJ1-1|.|TRBV29-1|.
TGCAGCGGAGAGGACAGTCGGGTTGCTGAAGCTTTCTTT
CSGEDSRVAEAFF
>TRBJ1-2|.|TRBV4-1|.
TGCGCCAGCAGCCAAGATGGGGGTATTGATGGCTACACCTTC
CASSQDGGIDGYTF
>TRBJ1-3|.|TRBV21-1|.
TGTGCCAGCCTTTCGAGTCAGGGGAACTTCTGTGGAAACACCATATATTTT
CASLSSQGNFCGNTIYF
>TRBJ1-6|.|TRBV27|.
TGTGCCAGCAGTTCTTGGACAGATTCACCCCTCCACTTT
CASSSWTDSPLHF
>TRBJ2-1|few|TRBV27|TRBD2
TGTGCCAGCAGCTTCTTCCGAGCGGGGGGGCTTTTCGGTGAGCAGTTCTTC
CASSFFRAGGLFGEQFF
>TRBJ2-1|medium-sized|TRBV7-7|.
TGTGCTAGCAGCCCCGACCGTTACAATGAGCAGTTCTTC
CASSPDRYNEQFF
>TRBJ1-5|.|TRBV7-9|.
TGTGCCAGCAGTCTAGGACAGCAGGCCCAGCATTTT
CASSLGQQAQHF
>TRBJ2-7|.|TRBV4-1|.
TGCGCCAGCAGCCAAGACCCCAATCTCTCATCGTCGTCCTACGAGCAGTACTTC
CASSQDPNLSSSSYEQYF
>TRBJ1-3|.|TRBV6-1|.
TGTGCCAGCAGTGACCCGACTGGAAACACCATATATTTT
CASSDPTGNTIYF
>TRBJ1-1|.|TRBV5-1|.
TGCGCCAGCAGCTTGGAGGGGTGGCAGACCAACACTGAAGCTTTCTTT
CASSLEGWQTNTEAFF
>TRBJ1-3|.|TRBV2|TRBD1
TGTGCCAGCAGAAAGCAGGGGGCGCGTGGAAACACCATATATTTT
CASRKQGARGNTIYF
>TRBJ1-2|once|TRBV9|TRBD1
TGTGCCAGCAGCGTAGGGGACAGGGCTGGCTACACCTTC
CASSVGDRAGYTF
>TRBJ2-3|few|TRBV2|.
TGTGCCAGCAGTTGGACCTTCCCCACAGATACGCAGTATTTT
CASSWTFPTDTQYF
>TRBJ2-2|.|TRBV5-1|.
TGCGCCAGCAGCGGCAGGGGTTGGACCGGGGAGCTGTTTTTT
CASSGRGWTGELFF
>TRBJ1-3|.|TRBV10-3|.
TGTGCCATCAGGGACAGCTCTGGAAACACCATATATTTT
CAIRDSSGNTIYF
>TRBJ2-2|once|TRBV11-1|TRBD1
TGTGCCAGCAGCCCCCGACAGGGATCGAACACCGGGGAGCTGTTTTTT
CASSPRQGSNTGELFF
>TRBJ1-2|.|TRBV9|.
TGTGCCAGCAGCCCCGTAAACAGGGTAGCTAACTATGGCTACACCTTC
CASSPVNRVANYGYTF
>TRBJ1-6|.|TRBV19|TRBD1
TGTGCCAGTAGTCGGGACAGAGGCGGAGGCTCACCCCTCCACTTT
CASSRDRGGGSPLHF
>TRBJ1-2|.|TRBV6-1|TRBD1
TGTGCCAGCAGTGACGACAGGGGGCCTCCCTTCTATGGCTACACCTTC
CASSDDRGPPFYGYTF
>TRBJ2-7|once|TRBV13|TRBD1
TGTGCCAGCAGCTTAGAGGGCAGGGGGCAGTTCGAGCAGTACTTC
CASSLEGRGQFEQYF
>TRBJ1-6|.|TRBV5-5|.
TGTGCCAGCAGCTTGTTTGCGGACGGGATCGGATCACCCCTCCACTTT
CASSLFADGIGSPLHF
>TRBJ1-2|.|TRBV5-1|.
TGCGCCAGCAGCTTAACTGGGGCCAGTGATGGCTACACCTTC
CASSLTGASDGYTF
>TRBJ1-2|.|TRBV2|TRBD1
TGTGCCAGCAGTGACGGACAGGGACGAGGTTTGGACTTC
CASSDGQGRGLDF
>TRBJ1-5|.|TRBV5-8|TRBD1
TGTGCCAGCAGCTTGGAACCGGGACAGCGCAATCAGCCCCAGCATTTT
CASSLEPGQRNQPQHF
>TRBJ2-1|.|TRBV6-6|TRBD2
TGTGCCAGCGTCGTCAGGATTAGCGGGGGGGCGGGACAGTTCTTC
CASVVRISGGAGQFF
>TRBJ1-5|.|TRBV6-5|.
TGTGCCAGCAGTTACCGCAGGGAGTCCTCAAAGTTTACCCAGCATTTT
CASSYRRESSKFTQHF
>TRBJ2-7|.|TRBV9|.
TGTGCCAGCAGTTCCGCGGGCAGTTTCAAGGGGGAGCAGTACTTC
CASSSAGSFKGEQYF
>TRBJ1-2|.|TRBV5-4|.
TGTGCCAGCAGCCAAGATCTTAGTAAGGGTAACTATGGCTACACCTTC
CASSQDLSKGNYGYTF
>TRBJ1-2|.|TRBV6-6|.
TGTGCCAGCACGTGGGGGGTGGGAGCTGACGGCTACACCTTC
CASTWGVGADGYTF
>TRBJ1-1|.|TRBV15|.
TGTGCCACCAGCCCTAGGAGTGGCACTGAAGCTTTCTTT
CATSPRSGTEAFF
>TRBJ2-1|.|TRBV11-3|TRBD2
TGTGCCAGCAGCTTAGGCCTAGCGGGGGGCGAGGAGCAGTTCTTC
CASSLGLAGGEEQFF
>TRBJ1-1|.|TRBV18|TRBD1
TGTGCCAGCTCAGAGAGGGGACAGGGTGCGCAAGCTTTCTTT
CASSERGQGAQAFF
>TRBJ2-3|.|TRBV6-1|.
TGTGCCAGCAGTCGGGACCTTGCTAGCACAGATACGCAGTATTTT
CASSRDLASTDTQYF
>TRBJ1-3|.|TRBV28|.
TGTGCCAGCGAGGACTCAGCTGGAAACACCATATATTTT
CASEDSAGNTIYF